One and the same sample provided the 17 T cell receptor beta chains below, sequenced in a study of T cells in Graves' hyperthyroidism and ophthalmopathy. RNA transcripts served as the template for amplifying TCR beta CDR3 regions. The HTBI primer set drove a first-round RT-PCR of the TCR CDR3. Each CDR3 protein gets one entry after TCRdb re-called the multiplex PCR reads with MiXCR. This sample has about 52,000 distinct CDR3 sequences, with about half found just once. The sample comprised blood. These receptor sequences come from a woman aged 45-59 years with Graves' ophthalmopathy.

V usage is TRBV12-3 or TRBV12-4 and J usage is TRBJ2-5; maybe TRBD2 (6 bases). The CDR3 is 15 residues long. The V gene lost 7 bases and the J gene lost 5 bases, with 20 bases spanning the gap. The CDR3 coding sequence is TGTGCCAGCAAACTAGCCGGGGGAGTGGGGGAGACCCAGTACTTC. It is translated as CASKLAGGVGETQYF.

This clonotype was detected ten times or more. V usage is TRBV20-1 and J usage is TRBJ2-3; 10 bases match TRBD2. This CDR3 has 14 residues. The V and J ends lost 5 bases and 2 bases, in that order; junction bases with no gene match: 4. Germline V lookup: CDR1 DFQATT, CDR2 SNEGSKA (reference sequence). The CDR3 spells CSASLAGDTDTQYF. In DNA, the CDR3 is TGCAGTGCTTCCCTAGCGGGGGACACAGATACGCAGTATTTT.

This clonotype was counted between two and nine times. The DNA of the CDR3 is TGCAGTGCTATACAGGGTTTCCCTTCCTATGGCTACACCTTC. It specifies CSAIQGFPSYGYTF. The genes are TRBV20-1 and TRBJ1-2; D possibly corresponds to TRBD1 (6 bases). Germline V gene data show CDR1 as DFQATT and CDR2 as SNEGSKA (reference sequence). V was clipped by 4 bases and J by 4 bases, with 16 bases between them. CDR3 length: 14 amino acids.

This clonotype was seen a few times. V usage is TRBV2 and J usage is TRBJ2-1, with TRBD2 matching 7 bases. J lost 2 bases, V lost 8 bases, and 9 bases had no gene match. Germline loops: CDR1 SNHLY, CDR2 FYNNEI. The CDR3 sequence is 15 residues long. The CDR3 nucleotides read TGTGCCAGCTCACGCGCTAGCGGAACCTACAATGAGCAGTTCTTC. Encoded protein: CASSRASGTYNEQFF.

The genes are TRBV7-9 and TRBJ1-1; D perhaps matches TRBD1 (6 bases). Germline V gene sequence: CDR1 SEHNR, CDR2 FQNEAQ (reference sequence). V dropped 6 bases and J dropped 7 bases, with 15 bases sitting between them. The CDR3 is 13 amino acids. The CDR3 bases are TGTGCCAGCAGTCCCAGGGGTGTGAGTGAAGCTTTCTTT. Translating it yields CASSPRGVSEAFF.

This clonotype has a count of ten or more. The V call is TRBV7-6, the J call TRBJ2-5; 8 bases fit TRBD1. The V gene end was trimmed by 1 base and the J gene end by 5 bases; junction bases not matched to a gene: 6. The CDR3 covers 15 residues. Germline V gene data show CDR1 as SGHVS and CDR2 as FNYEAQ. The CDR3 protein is CASSLVAGGAETQYF. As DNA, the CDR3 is TGTGCCAGCAGCTTAGTGGCAGGGGGCGCGGAGACCCAGTACTTC.

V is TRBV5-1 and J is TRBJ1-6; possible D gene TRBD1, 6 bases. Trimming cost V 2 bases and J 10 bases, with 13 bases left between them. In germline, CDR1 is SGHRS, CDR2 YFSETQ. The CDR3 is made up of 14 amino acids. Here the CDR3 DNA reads TGCGCCAGCAGCTTAGACGGCAGGGGCTCACCCCTCCACTTT. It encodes CASSLDGRGSPLHF.

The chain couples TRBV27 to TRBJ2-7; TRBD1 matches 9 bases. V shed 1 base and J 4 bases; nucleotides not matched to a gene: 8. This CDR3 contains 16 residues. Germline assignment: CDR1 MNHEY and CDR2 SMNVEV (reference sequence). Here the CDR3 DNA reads TGTGCCAGCAGTTTATTGGGGACAGGGACGATATACGAGCAGTACTTC. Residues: CASSLLGTGTIYEQYF.

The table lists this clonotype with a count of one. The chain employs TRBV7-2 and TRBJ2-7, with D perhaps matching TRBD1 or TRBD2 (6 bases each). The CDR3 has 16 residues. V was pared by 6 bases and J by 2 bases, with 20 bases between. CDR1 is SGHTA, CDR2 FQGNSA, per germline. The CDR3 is CASSLSGGLRPYEQYF. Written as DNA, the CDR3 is TGTGCCAGCAGTTTATCCGGGGGCCTAAGGCCCTACGAGCAGTACTTC.

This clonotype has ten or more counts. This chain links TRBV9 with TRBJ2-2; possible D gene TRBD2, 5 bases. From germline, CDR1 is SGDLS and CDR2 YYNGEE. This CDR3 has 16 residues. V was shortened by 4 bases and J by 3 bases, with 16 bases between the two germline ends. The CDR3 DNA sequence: TGTGCCAGCAGCCCCCTAGCCGGAGCGTACACCGGGGAGCTGTTTTTT. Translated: CASSPLAGAYTGELFF. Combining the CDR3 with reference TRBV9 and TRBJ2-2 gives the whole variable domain DSGVTQTPKHLITATGQRVTLRCSPRSGDLSVYWYQQSLDQGLQFLIQYYNGEERAKGNILERFSAQQFPDLHSELNLSSLELGDSALYFCASSPLAGAYTGELFFGEGSRLTVL.

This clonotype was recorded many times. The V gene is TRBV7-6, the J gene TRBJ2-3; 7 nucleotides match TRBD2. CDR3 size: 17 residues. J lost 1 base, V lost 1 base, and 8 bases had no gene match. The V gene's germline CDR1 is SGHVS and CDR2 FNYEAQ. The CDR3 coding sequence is TGTGCCAGCAGCTTAGGCCGTAAGAGCGGGGGCACAGATACGCAGTATTTT. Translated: CASSLGRKSGGTDTQYF.

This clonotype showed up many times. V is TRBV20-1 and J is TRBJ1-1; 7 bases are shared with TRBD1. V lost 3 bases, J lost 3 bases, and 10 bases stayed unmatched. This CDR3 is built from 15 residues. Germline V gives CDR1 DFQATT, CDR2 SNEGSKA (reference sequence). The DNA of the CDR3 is TGCAGTGCTAGGGACAGGTCGGGCGGTTACACTGAAGCTTTCTTT. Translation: CSARDRSGGYTEAFF.

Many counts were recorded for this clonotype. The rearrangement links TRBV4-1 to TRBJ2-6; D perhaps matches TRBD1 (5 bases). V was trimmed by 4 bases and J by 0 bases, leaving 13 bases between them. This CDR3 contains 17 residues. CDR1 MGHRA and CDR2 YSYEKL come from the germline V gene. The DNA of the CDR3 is TGCGCCAGCAGCCCCTGGCAGGGTAGCTCTGGGGCCAACGTCCTGACTTTC. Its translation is CASSPWQGSSGANVLTF.

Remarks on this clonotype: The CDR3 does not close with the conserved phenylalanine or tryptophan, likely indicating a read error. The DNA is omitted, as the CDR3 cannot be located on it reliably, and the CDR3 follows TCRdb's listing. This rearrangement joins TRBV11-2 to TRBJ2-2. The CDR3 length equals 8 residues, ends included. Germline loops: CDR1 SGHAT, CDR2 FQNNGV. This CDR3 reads CASSLAVS.

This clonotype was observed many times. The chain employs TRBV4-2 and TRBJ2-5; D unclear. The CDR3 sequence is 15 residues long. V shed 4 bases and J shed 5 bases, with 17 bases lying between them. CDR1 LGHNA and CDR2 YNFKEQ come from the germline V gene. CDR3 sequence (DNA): TGTGCCAGCAGCCCGGCAAGGCAAGCATTGGAGACCCAGTACTTC. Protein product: CASSPARQALETQYF.

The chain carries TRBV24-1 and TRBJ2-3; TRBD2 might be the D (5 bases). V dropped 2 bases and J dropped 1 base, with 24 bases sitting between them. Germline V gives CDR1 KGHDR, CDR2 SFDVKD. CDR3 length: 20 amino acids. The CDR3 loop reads CATSDWANTGEPEGTDTQYF. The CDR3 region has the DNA TGTGCCACCAGTGATTGGGCGAACACCGGGGAGCCAGAGGGCACAGATACGCAGTATTTT.

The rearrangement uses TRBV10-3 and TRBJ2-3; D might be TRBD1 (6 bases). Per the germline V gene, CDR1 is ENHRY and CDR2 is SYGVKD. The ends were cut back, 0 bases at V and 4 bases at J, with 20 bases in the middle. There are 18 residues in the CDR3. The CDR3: CAISESNIRTDRADTQYF. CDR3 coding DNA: TGTGCCATCAGTGAGTCGAATATCAGGACAGACCGCGCAGATACGCAGTATTTT.